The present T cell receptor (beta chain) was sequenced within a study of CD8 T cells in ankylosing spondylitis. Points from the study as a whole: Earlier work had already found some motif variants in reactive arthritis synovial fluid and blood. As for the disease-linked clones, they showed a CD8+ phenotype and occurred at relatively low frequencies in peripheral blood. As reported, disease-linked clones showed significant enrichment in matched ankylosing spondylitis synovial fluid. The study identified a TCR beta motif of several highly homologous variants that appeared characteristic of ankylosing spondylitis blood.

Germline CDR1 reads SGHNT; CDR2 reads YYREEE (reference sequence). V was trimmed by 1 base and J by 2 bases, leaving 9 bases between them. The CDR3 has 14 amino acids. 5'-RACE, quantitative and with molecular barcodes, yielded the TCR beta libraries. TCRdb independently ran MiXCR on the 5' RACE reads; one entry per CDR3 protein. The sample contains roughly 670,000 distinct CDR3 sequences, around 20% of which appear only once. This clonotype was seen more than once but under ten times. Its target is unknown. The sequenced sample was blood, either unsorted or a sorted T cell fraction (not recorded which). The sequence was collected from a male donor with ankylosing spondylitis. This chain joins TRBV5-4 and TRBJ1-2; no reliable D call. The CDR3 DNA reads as TGTGCCAGCAGCTTGATGGGCCTCAACTATGGCTACACCTTC. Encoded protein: CASSLMGLNYGYTF.